Detailed here is one T cell receptor (beta chain). The data were taken from a study of blood T cell repertoires in COVID-19. Study details: Whether acute or convalescent, the COVID-19 samples came from the United States, Italy and Spain.

The V segment lost 0 bases and the J segment 1 base; nucleotides outside the gene matches: 5. Germline loops: CDR1 SGHTA, CDR2 FQGNSA. The CDR3 has 17 amino acids. Source study methods: Estimated nucleated cell counts came from reference gene primer amplification. The method was immunoSEQ multiplex PCR; TCRdb's version includes in-frame clones alone and lacks a portion of them. V and J calls and clone size come straight from that table; D and trimming were deduced from the DNA. Of 100,000 to 150,000 clones detected, approximately 74% appear once; the ten largest clones hold 4.5% to 6%. Seattle researchers signed up patients amid active infection and tracked them longitudinally.

The sample was peripheral blood. The rearrangement uses TRBV7-2 and TRBJ2-5; the match to TRBD2 covers 10 bases. This TCR derives from an elderly man with COVID-19, enrolled during active disease. Here the CDR3 reads CASSLASGRAVQETQYF. The CDR3 DNA sequence: TGTGCCAGCAGCTTAGCCAGCGGGAGGGCCGTCCAAGAGACCCAGTACTTC.